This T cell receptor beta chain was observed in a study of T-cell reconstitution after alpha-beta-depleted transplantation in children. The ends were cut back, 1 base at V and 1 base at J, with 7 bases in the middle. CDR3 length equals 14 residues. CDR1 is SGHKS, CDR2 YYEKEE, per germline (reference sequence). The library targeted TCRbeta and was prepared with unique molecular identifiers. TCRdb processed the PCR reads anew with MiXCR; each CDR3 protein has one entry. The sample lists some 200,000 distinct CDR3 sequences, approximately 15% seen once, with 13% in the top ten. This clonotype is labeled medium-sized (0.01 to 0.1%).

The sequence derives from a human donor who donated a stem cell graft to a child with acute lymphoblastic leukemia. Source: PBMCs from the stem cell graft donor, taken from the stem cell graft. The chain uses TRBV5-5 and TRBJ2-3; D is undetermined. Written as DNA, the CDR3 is TGTGCCAGCAGCTTGCAAGGGCGCACAGATACGCAGTATTTT. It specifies CASSLQGRTDTQYF.